This T cell receptor (beta chain) comes out of a study of graft-versus-host responses after intestinal transplantation. Study as a whole: All recipients were given anti-thymocyte globulin induction, and tacrolimus and steroids were then administered for three to four years. Findings and caveats of the study: GvH clones appeared in recipient marrow, some first in ileum or blood.

The CDR3 is 13 residues long. The germline V gene encodes CDR1 MGHRA and CDR2 YSYEKL. V lost 0 bases, J lost 7 bases, and 9 bases lay in between. In regard to this clone: Its specificity is unknown.

Only in-frame clones appear in the TCRdb table, and some are missing; sequencing was by immunoSEQ multiplex PCR. The sample lists approximately 100,000 clones, about 82% occurring once. The sequence was obtained from a human patient who received an intestinal transplant, so some T cells may come from the graft donor. The sequenced sample was PBMCs, obtained 255 days after intestinal transplant. This sequence joins TRBV4-1 and TRBJ2-5; TRBD2 might be the D (5 bases). The CDR3 DNA reads TGCGCCAGCAGCCAAGAATCCGCGGGGACCCAGTACTTC. Its protein is CASSQESAGTQYF.